Listed here are 3 T cell receptor beta chains from one sample, sequenced in a study of blood T cell repertoires in COVID-19. Data came from immunoSEQ multiplex PCR; TCRdb stores just in-frame clones and leaves some out. The table has a few hundred thousand clones, about 90% seen once. Sequencing was performed on peripheral blood. These TCRs come from a man between 18 and 29 years old with COVID-19, enrolled during active disease.

The chain uses TRBV7-9 and TRBJ2-6, with 8 nucleotides matching TRBD1. V lost 1 base and J lost 11; bases outside the gene matches: 4. Germline V lookup: CDR1 SEHNR, CDR2 FQNEAQ (reference sequence). The CDR3 covers 14 residues. This CDR3 reads CASSLEQGVYVLTF. CDR3 DNA: TGTGCCAGCAGCTTAGAACAGGGGGTTTACGTCCTGACTTTC.

The gene calls are TRBV11-3 and TRBJ2-2; 7 bases fit TRBD2. Germline V gene sequence: CDR1 SGHNT, CDR2 YENEEA. The CDR3 contains 15 residues. Losses at the gene ends were 5 bases for V and 7 bases for J; bases not matched to a gene: 10. The CDR3 sequence: CASSPWEGSGGELFF. DNA for the CDR3: TGTGCCAGCAGCCCTTGGGAGGGCAGCGGCGGGGAGCTGTTTTTT.

V gene TRBV4-1 combines with J gene TRBJ1-4, with 8 bases fitting TRBD1. This CDR3 spans 17 amino acids. From germline, CDR1 is MGHRA and CDR2 YSYEKL. The J segment lost 5 bases and the V segment lost 0 bases, leaving 8 bases of the junction unmatched. This CDR3 is CASSQDSQGGRNEKLFF. As DNA, the CDR3 is TGCGCCAGCAGCCAAGATTCACAGGGGGGAAGGAATGAAAAACTGTTTTTT.